The 19 T cell receptor beta chains below were found in one sample sequenced in a study of cytomegalovirus exposure and HLA in healthy donors. The primer mix had 60 Vbeta and 13 Jbeta primers. Libraries were prepared by immunoSEQ multiplex PCR; TCRdb keeps only in-frame clonotypes and omits some of them. In the table there are nearly 200,000 clones, about 89% of which are singletons. The sample consisted of PBMCs. The receptor source for this set is a man younger than 40 in good health and CMV-seronegative.

This chain connects TRBV5-5 to TRBJ1-1; no firm D call. The ends were cut back, 0 bases at V and 1 base at J, with 7 bases in the middle. The CDR3 loop spans 14 amino acids. CDR1 SGHKS and CDR2 YYEKEE come from the germline V gene (reference sequence). The CDR3 DNA sequence: TGTGCCAGCAGCTTGGGAGCCCCGAACACTGAAGCTTTCTTT. Encoded protein: CASSLGAPNTEAFF.

V and J are TRBV4-1 and TRBJ2-5, with 13 bases identical to TRBD2. J gave up 2 bases and V 2 bases, and 8 bases lay outside the gene matches. The CDR3 sequence is 18 residues long. Germline-derived CDR1 and CDR2 are MGHRA and YSYEKL. DNA of the CDR3: TGCGCCAGCAGCCAATTGCCTACGGGACTAGCGGGGCAAGAGACCCAGTACTTC. Its protein is CASSQLPTGLAGQETQYF.

The chain links TRBV5-4 to TRBJ2-1, with TRBD1 as a possible D gene (6 bases). The CDR3 is made up of 12 amino acids. Germline V gene lookup returns CDR1 SGHNT and CDR2 YYREEE (reference sequence). Deletions cut 3 bases from V and 13 bases from J, with 14 bases between. CDR3 bases: TGTGCCAGCAGCTGGGGGTCGACAGGTCAGTTCTTC. Translation: CASSWGSTGQFF.

V and J are TRBV5-4 and TRBJ2-5, with a tentative D call TRBD1 (6 bases). Germline V CDR1 and CDR2: SGHNT, YYREEE (reference sequence). V was trimmed by 4 bases and J by 2 bases, leaving 15 bases between them. This CDR3 contains 15 residues. CDR3 amino acids: CASSARTAFQETQYF. The CDR3 DNA reads as TGTGCCAGCAGCGCACGGACAGCCTTTCAAGAGACCCAGTACTTC.

This chain uses TRBV18 with TRBJ2-3; 8 bases are a match to TRBD2. Germline lookup yields CDR1 KGHSH and CDR2 LQKENI. The J segment lost 3 bases and the V segment lost 4 bases, leaving 6 bases of the junction unmatched. This CDR3 region has 15 residues. The CDR3 region is CASSLPGGPTDTQYF. As DNA, the CDR3 is TGTGCCAGCTCACTACCGGGGGGGCCGACAGATACGCAGTATTTT.

The rearrangement uses TRBV5-6 and TRBJ1-6; TRBD1 agrees at 9 bases. This CDR3 has 15 amino acids. V was pared by 4 bases and J by 7 bases, with 6 bases of the junction left unmatched. Germline V gene sequence: CDR1 SGHDT, CDR2 YYEEEE. DNA for the CDR3: TGTGCCAGCAGCAGCGGGACAGGGTTGAATTCACCCCTCCACTTT. Its protein product is CASSSGTGLNSPLHF.

This chain connects TRBV11-2 to TRBJ2-7; D is possibly TRBD2 (7 bases). The germline CDR1 and CDR2 sequences are SGHAT and FQNNGV. V shed 3 bases and J shed 7 bases, with 10 bases lying between them. This CDR3 is built from 12 residues. The CDR3, as DNA: TGTGCCAGCAGCTTCGAGGGGGGGGAGCAGTACTTC. This gives the protein CASSFEGGEQYF.

The chain links TRBV7-2 to TRBJ1-2; TRBD1 agrees at 7 bases. Germline V gene data show CDR1 as SGHTA and CDR2 as FQGNSA. This CDR3 has 12 amino acids. J was trimmed by 7 bases and V by 3 bases; bases with no gene match: 2. The CDR3 sequence is CASSLTGSGYTF. As DNA, the CDR3 is TGTGCCAGCAGCTTGACAGGGAGTGGCTACACCTTC.

This clone was seen only once. This chain's CDR3 is CASSLNRFYGYTF. The CDR3 DNA reads TGTGCCAGCAGTTTGAACAGGTTTTATGGCTACACCTTC. V usage is TRBV27 and J usage is TRBJ1-2; TRBD1 might be the D (5 bases). With 3 bases removed from V and 5 bases from J, the gap between germline ends came to 10 bases. The CDR3 contains 13 residues. Germline CDR1 reads MNHEY; CDR2 reads SMNVEV (reference sequence).

The chain combines TRBV7-2 with TRBJ2-3; D is unresolved. Trimming left V 4 bases short and J 0 bases short, with 11 bases between. The CDR3 sequence is 15 residues long. From germline, CDR1 is SGHTA and CDR2 FQGNSA. CDR3 protein: CASSSEALSTDTQYF. Written as DNA, the CDR3 is TGTGCCAGCAGCTCCGAAGCGTTGAGCACAGATACGCAGTATTTT. Full variable domain (outside the CDR3, taken from reference TRBV7-2 and TRBJ2-3): GAGVSQSPSNKVTEKGKDVELRCDPISGHTALYWYRQSLGQGLEFLIYFQGNSAPDKSGLPSDRFSAERTGGSVSTLTIQRTQQEDSAVYLCASSSEALSTDTQYFGPGTRLTVL.

Only one count was recorded for this clone. This chain connects TRBV19 to TRBJ1-5, with unresolved D. Looked up from germline, CDR1 is LNHDA and CDR2 is SQIVND (reference sequence). Trimming took 6 bases from V and 0 from J, leaving 21 bases between them. The CDR3 extends over 18 amino acids. CDR3 protein: CASSSRHPSNYSNQPQHF. DNA for the CDR3: TGTGCCAGTAGCTCGAGGCACCCTTCTAATTATAGCAATCAGCCCCAGCATTTT.

This clone was observed a handful of times. The CDR3 sequence is CASKQGGTGELFF. The DNA of the CDR3 is TGTGCCAGCAAACAGGGGGGCACCGGGGAGCTGTTTTTT. The chain couples TRBV28 to TRBJ2-2; 8 bases are a match to TRBD1. This CDR3 is 13 amino acids long. Trimming removed 7 bases from V and 4 bases from J; junction bases left unmatched: 2. Germline V gene sequence: CDR1 MDHEN, CDR2 SYDVKM.

The gene calls are TRBV4-1 and TRBJ2-5; a possible D gene is TRBD2 (6 bases). The CDR3 runs to 14 residues. V was shortened by 1 base and J by 5 bases, with 11 bases between the two germline ends. Germline values: CDR1 MGHRA, CDR2 YSYEKL. CDR3 residues: CASSQVAAVETQYF. In nucleotides, the CDR3 is TGCGCCAGCAGCCAAGTAGCGGCGGTGGAGACCCAGTACTTC.

The V gene is TRBV10-3, the J gene TRBJ2-5; weak D call: TRBD2 (5 bases). Germline assignment: CDR1 ENHRY and CDR2 SYGVKD. The CDR3 covers 15 residues. The germline V and J ends were trimmed by 1 base and 4 bases, with 13 bases remaining between them. CDR3 sequence (DNA): TGTGCCATCAGTGAGTGGGCTGACTATGGAGAGACCCAGTACTTC. Encoded protein: CAISEWADYGETQYF.

As regards this clone: Mismatch with germline at one junction end may stem from a read error. The rearrangement links TRBV7-9 to TRBJ1-5, with D unclear. Germline values: CDR1 SEHNR, CDR2 FQNEAQ (reference sequence). The CDR3 is 12 residues long. CDR3 amino acids: CSSSLGGQPQHF. In DNA form, the CDR3 reads TGTTCCAGCAGCTTAGGAGGGCAGCCCCAGCATTTT.

This clone was detected once. The chain carries TRBV2 and TRBJ2-3; 10 bases agree with TRBD2. Germline CDR1 and CDR2: SNHLY and FYNNEI. CDR3 length: 13 residues. The ends lost 11 bases at V and 2 bases at J; junction bases unmatched: 4. The CDR3 here is CAGSGRVTDTQYF. The CDR3 DNA is TGTGCCGGGAGCGGGAGGGTCACAGATACGCAGTATTTT.

The chain has TRBV4-1 and TRBJ2-4; D may be TRBD1 (5 bases). The CDR3 extends over 18 amino acids. Trimming shortened V by 1 base and J by 4 bases, and 20 bases separated the two germline ends. Germline loops: CDR1 MGHRA, CDR2 YSYEKL. The CDR3 spells CASSQGQIGTGSKNIQYF. The CDR3 DNA reads TGCGCCAGCAGCCAAGGACAGATCGGAACAGGTAGTAAAAACATTCAGTACTTC.

This clone was detected only a few times. The chain links TRBV15 to TRBJ1-6; maybe TRBD1 (5 bases). Per germline, CDR1 LNHNV and CDR2 YYDKDF (reference sequence). Trimming pared 5 bases from V and 10 bases from J, leaving 15 bases between. The CDR3 runs to 14 residues. Here the CDR3 DNA reads TGTGCCACCAGCGGACGGAGGGGAGCCTCACCCCTCCACTTT. Protein product: CATSGRRGASPLHF.

As DNA, the CDR3 is TGTGCCAGCAGCCTCACTAGGGGCACAGATACGCAGTATTTT. This gives the protein CASSLTRGTDTQYF. The chain is built from TRBV27 and TRBJ2-3; weak D call: TRBD2 (5 bases). Germline assignment: CDR1 MNHEY and CDR2 SMNVEV (reference sequence). The CDR3 is 14 residues long. V was clipped by 6 bases and J by 1 base, with 11 bases between them.